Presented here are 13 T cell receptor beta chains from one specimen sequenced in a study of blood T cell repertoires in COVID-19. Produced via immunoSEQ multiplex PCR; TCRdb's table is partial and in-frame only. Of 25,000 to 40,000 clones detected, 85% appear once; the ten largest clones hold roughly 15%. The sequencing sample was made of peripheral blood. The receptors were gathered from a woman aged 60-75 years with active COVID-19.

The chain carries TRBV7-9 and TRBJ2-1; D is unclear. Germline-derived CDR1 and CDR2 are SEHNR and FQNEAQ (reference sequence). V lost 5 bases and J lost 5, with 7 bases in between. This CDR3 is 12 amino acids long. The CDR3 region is CASSMADNEQFF. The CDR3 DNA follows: TGTGCCAGCAGCATGGCAGACAATGAGCAGTTCTTC.

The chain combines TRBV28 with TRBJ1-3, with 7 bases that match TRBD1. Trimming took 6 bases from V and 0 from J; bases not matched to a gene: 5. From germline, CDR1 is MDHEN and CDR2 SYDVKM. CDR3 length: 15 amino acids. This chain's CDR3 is CASSQTGISGNTIYF. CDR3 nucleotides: TGTGCCAGCAGCCAGACAGGGATCTCTGGAAACACCATATATTTT.

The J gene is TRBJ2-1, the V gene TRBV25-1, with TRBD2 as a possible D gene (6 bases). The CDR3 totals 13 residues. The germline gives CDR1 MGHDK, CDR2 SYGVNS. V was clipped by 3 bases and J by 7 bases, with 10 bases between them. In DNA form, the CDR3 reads TGTGCCAGCAGTGATCCGGGAGCAAATGAGCAGTTCTTC. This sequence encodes CASSDPGANEQFF. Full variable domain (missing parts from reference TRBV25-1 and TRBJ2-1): EADIYQTPRYLVIGTGKKITLECSQTMGHDKMYWYQQDPGMELHLIHYSYGVNSTEKGDLSSESTVSRIRTEHFPLTLESARPSHTSQYLCASSDPGANEQFFGPGTRLTVL.

The CDR3 coding sequence is TGTGCCAGCTCACCCCAGGGGATCCAGGGGAACATTCAGTACTTC. This sequence encodes CASSPQGIQGNIQYF. The chain joins TRBV18 to TRBJ2-4; D might be TRBD1 (6 bases). CDR3 length: 15 amino acids. In germline, CDR1 is KGHSH, CDR2 LQKENI. Trimming removed 3 bases at V and 7 bases at J, with 16 bases between. The variable domain in full, completed from reference TRBV18 and TRBJ2-4, reads NAGVMQNPRHLVRRRGQEARLRCSPMKGHSHVYWYRQLPEEGLKFMVYLQKENIIDESGMPKERFSAEFPKEGPSILRIQQVVRGDSAAYFCASSPQGIQGNIQYFGAGTRLSVL.

This CDR3 is CASRRTGDGAQHF. The DNA for the CDR3 is TGTGCCAGCAGAAGGACAGGCGATGGGGCCCAGCATTTT. The J gene is TRBJ1-5, the V gene TRBV6-6, with TRBD1 matching over 7 bases. This CDR3 is built from 13 residues. V gave up 6 bases and J gave up 11 bases; unmatched junction bases: 10. Germline CDR1 reads MNHNY; CDR2 reads SVGAGI (reference sequence).

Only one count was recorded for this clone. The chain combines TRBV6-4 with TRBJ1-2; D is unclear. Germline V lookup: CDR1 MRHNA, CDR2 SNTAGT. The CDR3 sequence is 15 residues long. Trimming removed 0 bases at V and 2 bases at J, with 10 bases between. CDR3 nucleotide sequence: TGTGCCAGCAGTGACTCGTTCCCGGGGAACTATGGCTACACCTTC. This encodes CASSDSFPGNYGYTF.

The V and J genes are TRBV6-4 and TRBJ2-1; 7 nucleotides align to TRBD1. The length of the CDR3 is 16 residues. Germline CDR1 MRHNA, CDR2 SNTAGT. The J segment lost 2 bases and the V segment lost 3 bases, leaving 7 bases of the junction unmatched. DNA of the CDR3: TGTGCCAGCAGTGAGCATGGGACAGACCCCTACAATGAGCAGTTCTTC. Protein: CASSEHGTDPYNEQFF.

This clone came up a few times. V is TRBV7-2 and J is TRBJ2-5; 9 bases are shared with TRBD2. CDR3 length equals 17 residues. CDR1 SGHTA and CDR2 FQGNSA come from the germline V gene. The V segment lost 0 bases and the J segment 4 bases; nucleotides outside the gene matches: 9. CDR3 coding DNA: TGTGCCAGCAGCTTAGCGTATGGCGGGGGGGCCAGAGAGACCCAGTACTTC. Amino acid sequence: CASSLAYGGGARETQYF.

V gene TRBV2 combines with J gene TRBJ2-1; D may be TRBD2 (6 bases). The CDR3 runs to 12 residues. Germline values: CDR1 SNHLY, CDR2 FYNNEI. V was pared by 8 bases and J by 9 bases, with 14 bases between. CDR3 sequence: CASARGQGEQFF. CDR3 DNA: TGTGCCAGCGCGCGGGGCCAGGGTGAGCAGTTCTTC.

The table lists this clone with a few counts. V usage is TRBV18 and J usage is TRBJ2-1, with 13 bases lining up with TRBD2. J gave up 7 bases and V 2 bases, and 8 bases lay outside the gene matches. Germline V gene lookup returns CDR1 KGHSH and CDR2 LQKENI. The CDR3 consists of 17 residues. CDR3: CASSPVRTSGSGNEQFF. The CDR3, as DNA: TGTGCCAGCTCACCAGTCCGGACTAGCGGGAGTGGTAATGAGCAGTTCTTC.

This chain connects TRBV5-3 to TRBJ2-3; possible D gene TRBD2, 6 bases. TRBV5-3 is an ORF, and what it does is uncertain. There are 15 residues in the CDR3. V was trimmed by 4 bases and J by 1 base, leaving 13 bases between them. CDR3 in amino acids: CARSLRGLGTDTQYF. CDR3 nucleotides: TGTGCCAGAAGCCTTAGGGGACTCGGCACAGATACGCAGTATTTT.

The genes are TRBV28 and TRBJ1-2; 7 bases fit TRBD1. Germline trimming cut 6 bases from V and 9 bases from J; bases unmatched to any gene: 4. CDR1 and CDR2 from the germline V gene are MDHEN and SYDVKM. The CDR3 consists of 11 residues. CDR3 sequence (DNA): TGTGCCAGCAGGACAGGGTTGAGCTACACCTTC. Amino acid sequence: CASRTGLSYTF.

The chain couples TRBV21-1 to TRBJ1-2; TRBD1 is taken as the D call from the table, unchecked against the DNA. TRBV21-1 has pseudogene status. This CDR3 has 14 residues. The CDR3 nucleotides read TGTGCCAGCAGCCGCCAGGGGCTAACCTATGGCTACACCTTC. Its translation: CASSRQGLTYGYTF.